The clone carrying this T cell receptor (beta chain) has more than one count but fewer than ten. The CDR3 spans 15 residues. Trimming pared 2 bases from V and 8 bases from J, leaving 18 bases between. Per germline, CDR1 SGHTA and CDR2 FQGNSA. A second PCR, run for roughly 7 to 11 cycles, used a sample-barcoded 5' primer plus a J-beta primer mix. TCRdb independently ran MiXCR on the 5' RACE reads; one entry per CDR3 protein. The sample carries hundreds of thousands of distinct CDR3 sequences, 40% to 50% recorded once. The data originate from a study of blood T cells in healthy people across ages. Looking at the study overall: About one barcoded TCR beta cDNA was captured per two T cells.

The donors, healthy Caucasians from Russia, were aged 6 to 90. Drawn from each donor were around 9.1 milliliters of peripheral blood. The TCR sequence derives from an elderly man in good health. Sequenced sample: blood. The chain employs TRBV7-2 and TRBJ1-2; possible D gene TRBD1, 6 bases. The CDR3 here is CASSLIGSGGRGYTF. In DNA, the CDR3 is TGTGCCAGCAGCTTAATAGGTTCGGGGGGCCGAGGCTACACCTTC.